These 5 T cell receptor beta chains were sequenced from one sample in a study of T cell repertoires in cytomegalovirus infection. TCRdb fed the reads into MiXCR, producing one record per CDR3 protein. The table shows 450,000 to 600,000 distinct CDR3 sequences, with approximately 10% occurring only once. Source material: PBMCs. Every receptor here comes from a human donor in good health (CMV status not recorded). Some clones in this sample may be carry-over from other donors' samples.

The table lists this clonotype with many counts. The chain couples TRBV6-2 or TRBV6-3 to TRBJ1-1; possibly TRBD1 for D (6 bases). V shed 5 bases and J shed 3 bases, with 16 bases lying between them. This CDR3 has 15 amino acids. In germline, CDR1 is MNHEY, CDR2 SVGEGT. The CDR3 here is CASSGMQGRDTEAFF. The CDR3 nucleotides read TGTGCCAGCAGTGGTATGCAGGGGCGTGACACTGAAGCTTTCTTT.

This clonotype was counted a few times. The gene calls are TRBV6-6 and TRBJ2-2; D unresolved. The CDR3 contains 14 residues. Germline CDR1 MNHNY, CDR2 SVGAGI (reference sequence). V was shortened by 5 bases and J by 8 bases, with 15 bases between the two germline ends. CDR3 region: CASSPNRQTGELFF. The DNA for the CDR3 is TGTGCCAGCAGTCCTAACAGACAAACTGGGGAGCTGTTTTTT.

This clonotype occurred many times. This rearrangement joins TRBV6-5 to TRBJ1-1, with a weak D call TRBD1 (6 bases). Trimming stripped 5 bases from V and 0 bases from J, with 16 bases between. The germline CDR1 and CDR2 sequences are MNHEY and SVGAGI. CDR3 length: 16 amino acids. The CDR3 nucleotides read TGTGCCAGCAGTAAGCCTCCGGGACACATGAACACTGAAGCTTTCTTT. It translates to CASSKPPGHMNTEAFF.

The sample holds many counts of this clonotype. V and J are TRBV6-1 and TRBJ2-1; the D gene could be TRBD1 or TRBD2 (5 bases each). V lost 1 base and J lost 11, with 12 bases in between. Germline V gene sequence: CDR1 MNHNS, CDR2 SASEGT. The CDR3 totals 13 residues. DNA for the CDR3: TGTGCCAGCAGTGAAGTCCTCCGGGGACAGCAGTTCTTC. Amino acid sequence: CASSEVLRGQQFF.

The CDR3 sequence is CASGTGLPLSYGYTF. In nucleotides, the CDR3 is TGTGCTAGTGGCACAGGGCTCCCACTTTCATATGGCTACACCTTC. The chain links TRBV12-5 to TRBJ1-2; a weak D match, TRBD1 (6 bases). CDR3 length: 15 amino acids. V was pared by 6 bases and J by 5 bases, with 19 bases between. CDR1 is LGHNT, CDR2 FRNRAP, per germline.